The 8 T cell receptor beta chains presented below share a single source sample, sequenced in a study of blood T cell repertoires in COVID-19. The data were produced by immunoSEQ multiplex PCR, yet TCRdb's version contains in-frame clones alone and is incomplete. Of some 160,000 clones listed, more than 75% are singletons. The sequenced sample consisted of peripheral blood. These receptor sequences come from a woman in her fifties or sixties with acute or convalescent COVID-19.

The table lists this clone with a count of one. The chain carries TRBV3-1 (or the pseudogene TRBV3-2) and TRBJ1-1, with D uncertain. Germline V gene data show CDR1 as LGHDT and CDR2 as YNNKEL (reference sequence). The CDR3 consists of 15 residues. V lost 5 bases, J lost 0 bases, and 13 bases lay in between. The CDR3 region has the DNA TGTGCCAGCAGCTCTCCGGGAGCAATGAACACTGAAGCTTTCTTT. Protein sequence: CASSSPGAMNTEAFF.

The chain carries TRBV7-9 and TRBJ1-3; the match to TRBD1 covers 7 bases. The germline V gene encodes CDR1 SEHNR and CDR2 FQNEAQ (reference sequence). This CDR3 is built from 15 residues. V lost 3 bases, J lost 2 bases, and 4 bases stayed unmatched. The DNA for the CDR3 is TGTGCCAGCAGCTTTAAACAGGGGACTGGAAACACCATATATTTT. This translates into CASSFKQGTGNTIYF.

This sequence joins TRBV6-5 and TRBJ1-1; D uncertain. The length of the CDR3 is 11 residues. Germline lookup yields CDR1 MNHEY and CDR2 SVGAGI. V was trimmed by 6 bases and J by 7 bases, leaving 9 bases between them. CDR3 coding DNA: TGTGCCAGCAGAGGAGAGCTTGAAGCTTTCTTT. Protein sequence: CASRGELEAFF.

This chain links TRBV28 with TRBJ2-2, with TRBD2 as a possible D gene (6 bases). Trimming left V 2 bases short and J 0 bases short, with 13 bases between. CDR3 length equals 17 residues. Germline V gene data show CDR1 as MDHEN and CDR2 as SYDVKM. The DNA for the CDR3 is TGTGCCAGCAGTTTACCCCCCGCGGGAACGAACACCGGGGAGCTGTTTTTT. Protein product: CASSLPPAGTNTGELFF.

This clone was found once. The gene calls are TRBV6-2 or TRBV6-3 and TRBJ2-1, with 8 bases lining up with TRBD2. With 4 bases clipped from V and 6 bases from J, the junction kept 8 bases outside the gene matches. The CDR3 length is 15 residues. The germline V gene encodes CDR1 MNHEY and CDR2 SVGEGT. Written as DNA, the CDR3 is TGTGCCAGCAGTTCGTGGGTAGCGGGATTCAATGAGCAGTTCTTC. It encodes CASSSWVAGFNEQFF.

The V call is TRBV4-2, the J call TRBJ1-2; 7 nucleotides agree with TRBD1. Germline CDR1 is LGHNA and CDR2 is YNFKEQ. The V gene end was trimmed by 3 bases and the J gene end by 8 bases; junction bases not matched to a gene: 6. CDR3 size: 13 residues. The CDR3 loop is CASSQGTVPGYTF. The CDR3 nucleotides are TGTGCCAGCAGCCAGGGGACAGTCCCCGGCTACACCTTC.

The rearrangement links TRBV4-3 to TRBJ2-3, with 8 bases matching TRBD2. Germline V gives CDR1 LGHNA, CDR2 YSLEER. Trimming at V came to 1 base and at J to 6 bases, leaving 21 bases not matched to a gene. The CDR3 length is 20 residues. The CDR3 sequence is CASSQVLPAGAGGTYDTQYF. The CDR3 DNA reads as TGCGCCAGCAGCCAAGTATTACCAGCGGGGGCCGGGGGGACCTATGATACGCAGTATTTT.

This chain connects TRBV28 to TRBJ1-4; 7 bases map to TRBD1. Germline V gives CDR1 MDHEN, CDR2 SYDVKM. This CDR3 comprises 17 residues. Germline trimming cut 4 bases from V and 3 bases from J; bases unmatched to any gene: 11. The CDR3 sequence is CASSSATGEVSNEKLFF. CDR3 in DNA: TGTGCCAGCAGTTCCGCCACAGGGGAAGTGTCTAATGAAAAACTGTTTTTT.